These 11 T cell receptor beta chains share one sample of origin, sequenced in a study of cytomegalovirus exposure and HLA in healthy donors. Researchers ran the PCR with 60 Vbeta and 13 Jbeta primers. Repertoires were generated with immunoSEQ multiplex PCR, while TCRdb's copy carries only in-frame clones and drops some. Among about 120,000 clones listed, about three quarters were seen once. Specimen: PBMCs. The origin of the receptors is a man aged 55 to 69 in good health and CMV-seropositive.

This clone was counted a few times. V usage is TRBV28 and J usage is TRBJ2-7; TRBD1 matches 9 bases. The V segment lost 10 bases and the J segment 0 bases; nucleotides outside the gene matches: 10. Germline assignment: CDR1 MDHEN and CDR2 SYDVKM. The CDR3 is made up of 15 amino acids. Written as DNA, the CDR3 is TGTGCCACCAAAAGGCAACAGGGGGCCTCCTACGAGCAGTACTTC. Translation gives CATKRQQGASYEQYF.

The rearrangement joins TRBV29-1 to TRBJ2-7; 7 bases are a match to TRBD1. The CDR3 consists of 12 residues. Unmatched junction bases numbered 4, after V lost 6 bases and J lost 2 bases. Per the germline V gene, CDR1 is SQVTM and CDR2 is ANQGSEA. CDR3 DNA sequence: TGCAGCGTAGAGGGGGCCCCCTACGAGCAGTACTTC. Amino acids: CSVEGAPYEQYF.

This chain links TRBV7-9 with TRBJ1-1, with a weak D call TRBD1 (6 bases). Germline V CDR1 and CDR2: SEHNR, FQNEAQ (reference sequence). The CDR3 extends over 15 amino acids. V was pared by 5 bases and J by 4 bases, with 17 bases between. This chain's CDR3 is CASSPRGFFGTEAFF. CDR3 DNA: TGTGCCAGCAGCCCAAGGGGGTTTTTTGGCACTGAAGCTTTCTTT.

The chain recombines TRBV28 with TRBJ2-5; D gene uncertain. This CDR3 region has 18 residues. Germline CDR1 and CDR2: MDHEN and SYDVKM. V was cut by 2 bases and J by 0 bases, with 19 bases left in between. The CDR3 nucleotides read TGTGCCAGCAGTTTAGAACAGCCAAGTGAATGGGACCAAGAGACCCAGTACTTC. Its translation: CASSLEQPSEWDQETQYF.

The chain combines TRBV6-1 with TRBJ1-1; 8 bases are shared with TRBD1. V lost 8 bases to trimming and J lost 4 bases; unmatched junction nucleotides: 9. The CDR3 has 14 residues. Germline V gene lookup returns CDR1 MNHNS and CDR2 SASEGT. CDR3 loop: CASEIRGRGTEAFF. The DNA for the CDR3 is TGTGCCAGCGAGATCAGGGGGCGAGGCACTGAAGCTTTCTTT.

V is TRBV6-1 and J is TRBJ1-6, with 8 bases identical to TRBD1. In germline, CDR1 is MNHNS, CDR2 SASEGT. J lost 2 bases, V lost 6 bases, and 3 bases had no gene match. This CDR3 contains 15 residues. The CDR3 DNA reads as TGTGCCAGCAGCGGACAGGGAACCTATAATTCACCCCTCCACTTT. Encoded protein: CASSGQGTYNSPLHF.

The chain carries TRBV4-1 and TRBJ2-2; a weak D match, TRBD2 (5 bases). V dropped 0 bases and J dropped 6 bases, with 17 bases sitting between them. The CDR3 is 17 residues long. CDR1 is MGHRA and CDR2 is YSYEKL in the germline V gene. The DNA for the CDR3 is TGCGCCAGCAGCCAAGAGCCGACCCCCATCGGGGCCGGGGAGCTGTTTTTT. Translation: CASSQEPTPIGAGELFF.

The chain uses TRBV19 and TRBJ1-2, with 8 bases lining up with TRBD1. The CDR3 is 14 residues long. J was trimmed by 1 base and V by 5 bases; bases with no gene match: 3. Germline lookup yields CDR1 LNHDA and CDR2 SQIVND (reference sequence). CDR3 protein: CASSLDRDNYGYTF. The CDR3 coding sequence is TGTGCCAGTAGTTTGGACAGGGATAACTATGGCTACACCTTC.

This clone was detected only once. This sequence joins TRBV9 and TRBJ2-2; 12 nucleotides match TRBD2. Germline CDR1 and CDR2: SGDLS and YYNGEE. V lost 4 bases to trimming and J lost 1 base; unmatched junction nucleotides: 8. This CDR3 is 18 amino acids long. CDR3 sequence reads: CASSPRLAGARNTGELFF. The CDR3 coding sequence is TGTGCCAGCAGCCCGCGACTAGCGGGGGCCCGGAACACCGGGGAGCTGTTTTTT.

The chain couples TRBV30 to TRBJ2-3; 7 bases fit TRBD1. The CDR3 extends over 15 amino acids. In germline, CDR1 is GTSNPN, CDR2 SVGIG (reference sequence). V trimming: 0 bases; J trimming: 3 bases; junction bases outside the gene matches: 6. CDR3 in amino acids: CAWSVTGKATDTQYF. The CDR3 DNA reads TGTGCCTGGAGTGTGACAGGGAAAGCAACAGATACGCAGTATTTT.

DNA of the CDR3: TGTGCCAGTAGTCTCTCCAATGAGCAGTTCTTC. It specifies CASSLSNEQFF. V is TRBV19 and J is TRBJ2-1; D unresolved. This CDR3 has 11 amino acids. V was clipped by 5 bases and J by 6 bases, with 5 bases between them. Germline CDR1 is LNHDA and CDR2 is SQIVND (reference sequence). The variable domain in full, with the rest retrieved from reference TRBV19 and TRBJ2-1, is DGGITQSPKYLFRKEGQNVTLSCEQNLNHDAMYWYRQDPGQGLRLIYYSQIVNDFQKGDIAEGYSVSREKKESFPLTVTSAQKNPTAFYLCASSLSNEQFFGPGTRLTVL.